Presented here are 6 T cell receptor beta chains from one specimen sequenced in a study of blood T cell repertoires in COVID-19. Clones were sequenced by immunoSEQ multiplex PCR, and TCRdb holds only the in-frame ones, with some missing. Of around 100,000 clones in the sample, 90% to 95% are singletons; the top ten hold approximately 15%. Source material: peripheral blood. The receptors shown here come from a man aged 45-65 years with acute or convalescent COVID-19.

The J gene is TRBJ1-2, the V gene TRBV6-5; D possibly corresponds to TRBD1 (6 bases). V shed 6 bases and J shed 6 bases, with 17 bases lying between them. CDR1 and CDR2 from the germline V gene are MNHEY and SVGAGI. The CDR3 is 14 amino acids. CDR3 DNA sequence: TGTGCCAGCAGGGGGGCGGGCCTGGAGGATGGCTACACCTTC. It is translated as CASRGAGLEDGYTF.

The chain uses TRBV29-1 and TRBJ1-1, with TRBD1 matching over 12 bases. CDR3 length: 13 residues. V lost 7 bases and J lost 5; bases outside the gene matches: 5. The V gene's germline CDR1 is SQVTM and CDR2 ANQGSEA. CDR3 sequence: CSAEGQGATEAFF. DNA of the CDR3: TGCAGCGCCGAGGGACAGGGGGCAACTGAAGCTTTCTTT.

This sequence joins TRBV2 and TRBJ1-5, with D maybe TRBD1 (6 bases). This CDR3 has 15 amino acids. The germline V and J ends were trimmed by 5 bases and 7 bases, with 18 bases remaining between them. CDR1 and CDR2 from the germline V gene are SNHLY and FYNNEI. The CDR3 nucleotides read TGTGCCAGCAGTATTGGACAGACGGGGTCCCAGCCCCAGCATTTT. As protein: CASSIGQTGSQPQHF.

This chain joins TRBV7-8 and TRBJ2-5; D is unresolved. This CDR3 has 14 amino acids. In germline, CDR1 is SGHVS, CDR2 FQNEAQ. The V and J ends lost 0 bases and 7 bases respectively, with 12 bases between them. The CDR3 spells CASSLAQLERTQYF. The CDR3 DNA sequence: TGTGCCAGCAGCTTAGCACAGCTCGAAAGGACCCAGTACTTC.

Here the CDR3 DNA reads TGTGCCAGCATTTCAGGGGGCAAAAGTTATGGCTACACCTTC. It specifies CASISGGKSYGYTF. The rearrangement links TRBV7-9 to TRBJ1-2, with 8 bases lining up with TRBD1. The V gene end was trimmed by 7 bases and the J gene end by 5 bases; junction bases not matched to a gene: 9. Per germline, CDR1 SEHNR and CDR2 FQNEAQ (reference sequence). This CDR3 comprises 14 residues. Drawing the rest from reference TRBV7-9 and TRBJ1-2, the complete variable domain is DTGVSQNPRHKITKRGQNVTFRCDPISEHNRLYWYRQTLGQGPEFLTYFQNEAQLEKSRLLSDRFSAERPKGSFSTLEIQRTEQGDSAMYLCASISGGKSYGYTFGSGTRLTVV.

V and J are TRBV4-1 and TRBJ1-2; 9 bases are shared with TRBD1. Germline V gene sequence: CDR1 MGHRA, CDR2 YSYEKL. The CDR3 spans 18 residues. J gave up 2 bases and V 1 base, and 11 bases lay outside the gene matches. CDR3 in amino acids: CASSQGRDRVGRNYGYTF. CDR3 DNA: TGCGCCAGCAGCCAAGGCCGGGACAGGGTTGGGAGAAACTATGGCTACACCTTC.